Below are 5 T cell receptor beta chains sequenced from a single sample in a study of T cell responses to AZD1222 COVID-19 vaccine. The method was immunoSEQ multiplex PCR; TCRdb's version includes in-frame clones alone and lacks a portion of them. There are approximately 61,000 clones in the sample; roughly four fifths occur only once, and about 27% lies in the top ten. The specimen comprised peripheral blood, sampled 28 days after the second AZD1222 dose. These receptors originate from an adult who received the AZD1222 COVID-19 vaccine.

This sequence joins TRBV2 and TRBJ1-6; TRBD1 is a possible D gene (5 bases). This CDR3 is 14 amino acids long. CDR1 and CDR2 from the germline V gene are SNHLY and FYNNEI. V lost 7 bases and J lost 6, with 13 bases in between. Here the CDR3 reads CASNGGYTNSPLHF. For the CDR3, the DNA is TGTGCCAGCAATGGGGGATATACTAATTCACCCCTCCACTTT.

The chain is built from TRBV4-3 and TRBJ2-7, with 8 bases fitting TRBD2. The length of the CDR3 is 15 residues. Germline V gene data show CDR1 as LGHNA and CDR2 as YSLEER. V shed 0 bases, J shed 3 bases, and the junction held 4 bases outside the gene matches. The CDR3 sequence is CASSQEVAGYYEQYF. DNA for the CDR3: TGCGCCAGCAGCCAAGAAGTAGCGGGGTACTACGAGCAGTACTTC.

This chain's CDR3 is CASSQEFTSSYNEQFF. The CDR3 nucleotides read TGTGCCAGCAGCCAAGAATTCACTAGCTCCTACAATGAGCAGTTCTTC. The genes are TRBV3-1 (or the pseudogene TRBV3-2) and TRBJ2-1; TRBD2 might be the D (5 bases). CDR1 and CDR2 (germline): LGHDT, YNNKEL (reference sequence). The CDR3 runs to 16 residues. Trimming took off 0 bases at V and 0 bases at J, with 9 bases between the two ends.

The rearrangement uses TRBV5-5 and TRBJ2-7; D is unresolved. In germline, CDR1 is SGHKS, CDR2 YYEKEE (reference sequence). The CDR3 has 14 residues. V lost 0 bases and J 0 bases, leaving 7 bases between the germline ends. The CDR3 reads CASSLEVSSYEQYF. The CDR3 DNA sequence: TGTGCCAGCAGCTTGGAGGTGAGCTCCTACGAGCAGTACTTC.

The chain recombines TRBV28 with TRBJ1-1; D is ambiguous. The CDR3 extends over 15 amino acids. V lost 0 bases, J lost 4 bases, and 12 bases lay in between. Germline values: CDR1 MDHEN, CDR2 SYDVKM. CDR3 residues: CASSLWRAGGTEAFF. DNA for the CDR3: TGTGCCAGCAGTTTATGGCGAGCGGGAGGCACTGAAGCTTTCTTT. Combining the CDR3 with reference TRBV28 and TRBJ1-1 gives the whole variable domain DVKVTQSSRYLVKRTGEKVFLECVQDMDHENMFWYRQDPGLGLRLIYFSYDVKMKEKGDIPEGYSVSREKKERFSLILESASTNQTSMYLCASSLWRAGGTEAFFGQGTRLTVV.